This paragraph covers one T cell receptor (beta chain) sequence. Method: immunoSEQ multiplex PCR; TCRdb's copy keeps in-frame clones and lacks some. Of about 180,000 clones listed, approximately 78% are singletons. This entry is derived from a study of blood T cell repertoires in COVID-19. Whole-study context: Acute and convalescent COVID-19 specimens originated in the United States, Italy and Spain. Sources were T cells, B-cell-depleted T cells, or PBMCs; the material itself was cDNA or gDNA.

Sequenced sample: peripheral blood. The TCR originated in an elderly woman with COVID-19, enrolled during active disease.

CDR3 loop: CASSEGRAYYEQYF. Here the CDR3 DNA reads TGTGCCAGCAGTGAGGGCAGGGCGTACTACGAGCAGTACTTC. The genes are TRBV2 and TRBJ2-7; D perhaps matches TRBD1 (5 bases). The CDR3 is 14 residues long. V was trimmed by 3 bases and J by 3 bases, leaving 12 bases between them. Per germline, CDR1 SNHLY and CDR2 FYNNEI.